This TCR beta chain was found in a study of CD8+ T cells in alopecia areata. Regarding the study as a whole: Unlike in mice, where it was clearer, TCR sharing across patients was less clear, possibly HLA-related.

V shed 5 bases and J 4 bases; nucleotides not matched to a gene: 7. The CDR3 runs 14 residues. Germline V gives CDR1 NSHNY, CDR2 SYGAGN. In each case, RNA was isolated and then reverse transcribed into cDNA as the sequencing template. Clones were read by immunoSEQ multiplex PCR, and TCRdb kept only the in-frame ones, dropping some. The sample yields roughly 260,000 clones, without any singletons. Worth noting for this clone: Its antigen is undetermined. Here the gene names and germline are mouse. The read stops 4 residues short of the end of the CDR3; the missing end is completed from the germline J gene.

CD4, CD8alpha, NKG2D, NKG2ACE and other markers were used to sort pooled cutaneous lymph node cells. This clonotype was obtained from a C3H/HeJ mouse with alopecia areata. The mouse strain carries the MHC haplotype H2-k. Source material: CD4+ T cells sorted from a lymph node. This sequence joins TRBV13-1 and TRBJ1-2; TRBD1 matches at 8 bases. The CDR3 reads CASRAGQAVSDYTF. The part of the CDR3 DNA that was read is TGTGCCAGCAGGGCGGGACAGGCCGTCTCC.